Given below is one T cell receptor (beta chain) in context. This entry belongs to a study of T cell responses to AZD1222 COVID-19 vaccine. Germline assignment: CDR1 GTSNPN and CDR2 SVGIG (reference sequence). The CDR3 spans 14 residues. V was cut by 0 bases and J by 4 bases, with 13 bases left in between. The repertoire was sequenced with immunoSEQ multiplex PCR; TCRdb's copy has only in-frame clones and lacks some. The profile shows fewer than 85,000 clones, about nine tenths of them singletons. The sample in question was peripheral blood, obtained on day 0 of AZD1222 vaccination. The V gene is TRBV30, the J gene TRBJ2-7, with a possible D match to TRBD2 (7 bases). The source is an adult in good health. For the CDR3, the DNA is TGTGCCTGGAGTGTAGGCGGGGGCGAATACGAGCAGTACTTC. Translating it yields CAWSVGGGEYEQYF.